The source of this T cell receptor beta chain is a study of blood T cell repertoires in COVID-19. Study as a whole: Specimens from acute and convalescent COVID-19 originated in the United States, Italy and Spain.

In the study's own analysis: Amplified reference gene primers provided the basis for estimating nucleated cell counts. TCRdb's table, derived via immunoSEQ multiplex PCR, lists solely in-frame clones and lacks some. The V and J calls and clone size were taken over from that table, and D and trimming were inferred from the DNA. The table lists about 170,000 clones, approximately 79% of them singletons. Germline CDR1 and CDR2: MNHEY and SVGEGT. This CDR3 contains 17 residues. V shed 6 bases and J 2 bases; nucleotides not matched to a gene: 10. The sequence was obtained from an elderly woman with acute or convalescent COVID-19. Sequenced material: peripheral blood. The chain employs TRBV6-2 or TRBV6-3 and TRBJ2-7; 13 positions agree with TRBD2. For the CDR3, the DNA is TGTGCCAGCAGCCGAGGACTAGCGGGAGTTACGGCCTACGAGCAGTACTTC. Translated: CASSRGLAGVTAYEQYF.